Below are 6 T cell receptor beta chains sequenced from a single sample in a study of OX40 agonist ivuxolimab in advanced cancers. Produced via immunoSEQ multiplex PCR; TCRdb's table is partial and in-frame only. The data contain 75,000 to 100,000 clones, more than 75% of them singletons. The sequenced sample was CD4+ or CD8+ T cells sorted from blood, obtained in a trial of the OX40 agonist ivuxolimab. These receptors were collected from an adult with an advanced solid tumor such as melanoma, head and neck, liver or kidney cancer.

The gene calls are TRBV5-4 and TRBJ2-1, with 7 bases matching TRBD2. The CDR3 sequence is 13 residues long. With V trimmed by 1 base and J by 9 bases, 4 bases remained unmatched. Germline CDR1 and CDR2: SGHNT and YYREEE (reference sequence). The chain's CDR3 is CASSLREDGEQFF. The CDR3 bases are TGTGCCAGCAGCTTGCGGGAGGATGGTGAGCAGTTCTTC. The variable domain in full, with the rest retrieved from reference TRBV5-4 and TRBJ2-1, is ETGVTQSPTHLIKTRGQQVTLRCSSQSGHNTVSWYQQALGQGPQFIFQYYREEENGRGNFPPRFSGLQFPNYSSELNVNALELDDSALYLCASSLREDGEQFFGPGTRLTVL.

Note on this clone: The junction and the germline gene differ at one end; a read error may be behind it. The V and J genes are TRBV7-7 and TRBJ2-5, with 9 bases matching TRBD2. Germline CDR1 and CDR2: SSHAT and FNYEAQ (reference sequence). The CDR3 contains 16 residues. The CDR3 DNA reads TGTGCTAGCAGCCCCCTGGCTAGCGGGATATTGGAGACCCAGTACTTC. Translating it yields CASSPLASGILETQYF.

This clone was observed a few times. The chain uses TRBV7-6 and TRBJ2-7; D may correspond to TRBD1 or TRBD2 (5 bases each). CDR3 length: 14 residues. CDR1 and CDR2 (germline): SGHVS, FNYEAQ. Trimming removed 5 bases from V and 3 bases from J, with 14 bases in between. The CDR3 is CASSPAGTVYEQYF. The DNA of the CDR3 is TGTGCCAGCAGCCCGGCAGGGACGGTCTACGAGCAGTACTTC.

The chain carries TRBV19 and TRBJ2-2; D possibly matches TRBD1 or TRBD2 (5 bases each). The V gene lost 8 bases and the J gene lost 4 bases, with 14 bases spanning the gap. From germline, CDR1 is LNHDA and CDR2 SQIVND (reference sequence). CDR3 length: 14 amino acids. Here the CDR3 DNA reads TGTGCCAGTGGCAGGGTCGGGGCCACCGGGGAGCTGTTTTTT. It yields the protein CASGRVGATGELFF.

The chain couples TRBV5-8 to TRBJ2-7, with D possibly called TRBD1 or TRBD2 (5 bases each). Germline CDR1 reads SGHTS; CDR2 reads YDEGEE. This CDR3 spans 15 amino acids. The V end lost 4 bases, the J end lost 4 bases, and 18 bases lay between the germline ends. This chain's CDR3 is CASSQDSGRGYEQYF. The CDR3 DNA reads TGTGCCAGCAGCCAGGACTCGGGGCGTGGGTACGAGCAGTACTTC.

The CDR3: CASRGGPTNEKLFF. The CDR3 DNA reads as TGTGCCAGCCGCGGGGGGCCAACTAATGAAAAACTGTTTTTT. This chain uses TRBV6-1 with TRBJ1-4; a possible D gene is TRBD1 (6 bases). The CDR3 contains 14 residues. Trimming removed 8 bases from V and 0 bases from J, with 10 bases in between. Per germline, CDR1 MNHNS and CDR2 SASEGT.